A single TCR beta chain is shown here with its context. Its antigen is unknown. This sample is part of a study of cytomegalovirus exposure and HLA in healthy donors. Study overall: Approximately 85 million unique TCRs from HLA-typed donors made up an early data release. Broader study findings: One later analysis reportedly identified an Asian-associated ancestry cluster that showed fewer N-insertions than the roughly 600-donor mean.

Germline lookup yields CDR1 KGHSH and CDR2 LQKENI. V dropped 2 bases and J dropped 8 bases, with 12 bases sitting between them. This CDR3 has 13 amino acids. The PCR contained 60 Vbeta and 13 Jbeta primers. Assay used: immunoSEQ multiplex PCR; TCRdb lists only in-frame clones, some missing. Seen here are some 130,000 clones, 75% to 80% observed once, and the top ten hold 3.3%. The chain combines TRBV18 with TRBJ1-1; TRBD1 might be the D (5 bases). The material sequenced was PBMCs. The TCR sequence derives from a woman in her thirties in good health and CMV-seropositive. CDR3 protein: CASSPTKSGEAFF. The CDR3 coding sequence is TGTGCCAGCTCACCAACTAAATCAGGGGAAGCTTTCTTT.